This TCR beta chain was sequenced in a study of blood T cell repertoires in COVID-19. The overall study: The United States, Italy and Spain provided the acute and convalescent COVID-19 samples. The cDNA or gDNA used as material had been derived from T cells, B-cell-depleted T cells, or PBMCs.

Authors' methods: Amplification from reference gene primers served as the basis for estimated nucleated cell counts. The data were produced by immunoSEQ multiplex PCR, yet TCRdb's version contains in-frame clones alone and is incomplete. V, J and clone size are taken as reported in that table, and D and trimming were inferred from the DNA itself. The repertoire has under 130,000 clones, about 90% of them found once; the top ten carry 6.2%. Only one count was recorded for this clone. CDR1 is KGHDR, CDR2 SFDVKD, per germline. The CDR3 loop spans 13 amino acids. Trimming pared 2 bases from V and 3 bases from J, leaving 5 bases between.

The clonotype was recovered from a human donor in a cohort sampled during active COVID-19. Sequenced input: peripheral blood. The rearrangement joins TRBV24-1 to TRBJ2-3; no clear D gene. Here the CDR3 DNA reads TGTGCCACCAGTGATTGGCGGACAGATACGCAGTATTTT. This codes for CATSDWRTDTQYF.